This TCR beta chain was observed in a study of CD8 T cells in Susac syndrome. The RNA, 0.5 to 1 ug, was put through reverse transcription using random hexamers. A multiplex approach, immunoSEQ multiplex PCR, amplified TCR beta CDR3 across 54 Vbeta and 13 Jbeta. TCRdb reprocessed the immunoSEQ multiplex PCR reads via MiXCR and lists one record per CDR3 protein. The sample holds 170,000 or so distinct CDR3 sequences; 85% to 95% are singletons and the top ten take over 0.08%. Per the germline V gene, CDR1 is MNHEY and CDR2 is SVGAGI. The CDR3 sequence is 15 residues long. V lost 0 bases to trimming and J lost 4 bases, with 12 bases between them.

V and J are TRBV6-5 and TRBJ1-1; D perhaps matches TRBD1 (5 bases). The clonotype comes from a human donor with multiple sclerosis. The material sequenced was CD4+ T cells from PBMCs. The CDR3 spells CASSYSSGAGTEAFF. For the CDR3, the DNA is TGTGCCAGCAGTTACTCTTCCGGGGCCGGCACTGAAGCTTTCTTT.